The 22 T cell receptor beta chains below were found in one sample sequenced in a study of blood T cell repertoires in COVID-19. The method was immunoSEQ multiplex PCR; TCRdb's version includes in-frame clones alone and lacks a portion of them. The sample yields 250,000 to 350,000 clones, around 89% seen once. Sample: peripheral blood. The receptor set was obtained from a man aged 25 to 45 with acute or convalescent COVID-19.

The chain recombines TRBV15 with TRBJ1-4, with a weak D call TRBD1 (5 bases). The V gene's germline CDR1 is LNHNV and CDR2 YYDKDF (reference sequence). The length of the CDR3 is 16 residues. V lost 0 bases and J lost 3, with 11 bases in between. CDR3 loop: CATSRDRDSSNEKLFF. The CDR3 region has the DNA TGTGCCACCAGCAGAGATCGAGACAGCTCTAATGAAAAACTGTTTTTT.

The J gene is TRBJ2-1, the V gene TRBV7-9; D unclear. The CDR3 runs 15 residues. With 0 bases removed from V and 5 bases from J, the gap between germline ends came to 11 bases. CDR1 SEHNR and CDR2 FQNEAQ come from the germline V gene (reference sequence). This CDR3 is CASSLATKVNNEQFF. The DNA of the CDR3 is TGTGCCAGCAGCTTAGCGACAAAAGTTAACAATGAGCAGTTCTTC.

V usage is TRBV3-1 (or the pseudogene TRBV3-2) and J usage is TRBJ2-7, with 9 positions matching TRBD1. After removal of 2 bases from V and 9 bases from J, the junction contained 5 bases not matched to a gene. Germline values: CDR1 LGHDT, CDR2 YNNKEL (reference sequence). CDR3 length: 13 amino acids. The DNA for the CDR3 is TGTGCCAGCAGCCAAACGAGACAGGGGGTGCAGTACTTC. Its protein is CASSQTRQGVQYF.

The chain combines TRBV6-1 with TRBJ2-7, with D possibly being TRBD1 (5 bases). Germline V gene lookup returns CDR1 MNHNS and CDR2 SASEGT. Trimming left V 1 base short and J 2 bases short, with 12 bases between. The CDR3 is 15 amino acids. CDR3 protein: CASSEEWTPPYEQYF. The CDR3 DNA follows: TGTGCCAGCAGTGAAGAATGGACACCGCCCTACGAGCAGTACTTC.

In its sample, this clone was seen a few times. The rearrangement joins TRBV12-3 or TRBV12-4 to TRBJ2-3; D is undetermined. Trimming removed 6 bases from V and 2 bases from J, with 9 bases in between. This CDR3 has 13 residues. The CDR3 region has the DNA TGTGCCAGCAGGAGCGCGAACACAGATACGCAGTATTTT. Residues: CASRSANTDTQYF.

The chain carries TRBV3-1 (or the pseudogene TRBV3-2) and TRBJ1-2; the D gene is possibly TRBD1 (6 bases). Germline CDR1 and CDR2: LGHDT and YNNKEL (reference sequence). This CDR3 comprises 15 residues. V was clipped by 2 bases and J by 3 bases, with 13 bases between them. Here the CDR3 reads CASSQRIQGDYGYTF. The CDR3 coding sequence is TGTGCCAGCAGCCAACGGATACAGGGAGACTATGGCTACACCTTC.

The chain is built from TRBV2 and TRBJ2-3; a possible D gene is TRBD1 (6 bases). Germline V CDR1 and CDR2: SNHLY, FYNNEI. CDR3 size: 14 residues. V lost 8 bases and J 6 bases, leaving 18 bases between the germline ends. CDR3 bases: TGTGCCAGCCAAGGGGGAAAGGTTGCGGATACGCAGTATTTT. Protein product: CASQGGKVADTQYF.

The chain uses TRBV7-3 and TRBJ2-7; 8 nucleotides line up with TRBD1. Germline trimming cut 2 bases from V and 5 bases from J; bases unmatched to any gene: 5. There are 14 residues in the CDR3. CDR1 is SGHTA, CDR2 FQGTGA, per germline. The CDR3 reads CASSLGQGVNEQYF. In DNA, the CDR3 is TGTGCCAGCAGCTTAGGACAGGGCGTCAACGAGCAGTACTTC.

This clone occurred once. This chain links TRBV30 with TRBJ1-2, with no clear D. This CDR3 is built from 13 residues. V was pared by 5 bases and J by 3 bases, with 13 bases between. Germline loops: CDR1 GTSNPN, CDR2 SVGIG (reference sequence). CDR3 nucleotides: TGTGCCTGGGAGCCCGGGTTGGACTATGGCTACACCTTC. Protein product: CAWEPGLDYGYTF. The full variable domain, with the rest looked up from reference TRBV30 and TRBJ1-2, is SQTIHQWPATLVQPVGSPLSLECTVEGTSNPNLYWYRQAAGRGLQLLFYSVGIGQISSEVPQNLSASRPQDRQFILSSKKLLLSDSGFYLCAWEPGLDYGYTFGSGTRLTVV.

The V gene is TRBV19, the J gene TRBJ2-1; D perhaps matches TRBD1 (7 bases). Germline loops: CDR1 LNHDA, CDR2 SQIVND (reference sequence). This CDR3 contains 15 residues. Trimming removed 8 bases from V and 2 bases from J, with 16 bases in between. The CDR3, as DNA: TGTGCCAGTGGTGCGGGACAGATTACCTACAATGAGCAGTTCTTC. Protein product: CASGAGQITYNEQFF.

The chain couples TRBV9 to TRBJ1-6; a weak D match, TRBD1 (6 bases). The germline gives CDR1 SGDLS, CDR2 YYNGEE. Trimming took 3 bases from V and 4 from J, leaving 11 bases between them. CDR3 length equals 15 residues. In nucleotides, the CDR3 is TGTGCCAGCAGCGCCGGGACACCTTATAATTCACCCCTCCACTTT. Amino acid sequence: CASSAGTPYNSPLHF.

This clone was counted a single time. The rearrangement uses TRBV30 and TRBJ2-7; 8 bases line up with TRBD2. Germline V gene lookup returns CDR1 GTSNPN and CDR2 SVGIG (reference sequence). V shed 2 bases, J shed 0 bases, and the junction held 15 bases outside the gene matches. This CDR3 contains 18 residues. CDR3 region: CAWSRAGASFFSSYEQYF. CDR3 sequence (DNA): TGTGCCTGGAGTAGAGCGGGGGCCAGTTTTTTCAGCTCCTACGAGCAGTACTTC. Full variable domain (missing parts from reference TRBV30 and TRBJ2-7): SQTIHQWPATLVQPVGSPLSLECTVEGTSNPNLYWYRQAAGRGLQLLFYSVGIGQISSEVPQNLSASRPQDRQFILSSKKLLLSDSGFYLCAWSRAGASFFSSYEQYFGPGTRLTVT.

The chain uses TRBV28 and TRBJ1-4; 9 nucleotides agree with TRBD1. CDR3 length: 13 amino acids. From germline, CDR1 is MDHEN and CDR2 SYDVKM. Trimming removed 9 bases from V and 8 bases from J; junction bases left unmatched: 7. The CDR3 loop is CASTGGAREKLFF. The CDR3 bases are TGTGCCAGTACAGGGGGCGCGCGGGAAAAACTGTTTTTT. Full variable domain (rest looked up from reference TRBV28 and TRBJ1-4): DVKVTQSSRYLVKRTGEKVFLECVQDMDHENMFWYRQDPGLGLRLIYFSYDVKMKEKGDIPEGYSVSREKKERFSLILESASTNQTSMYLCASTGGAREKLFFGSGTQLSVL.

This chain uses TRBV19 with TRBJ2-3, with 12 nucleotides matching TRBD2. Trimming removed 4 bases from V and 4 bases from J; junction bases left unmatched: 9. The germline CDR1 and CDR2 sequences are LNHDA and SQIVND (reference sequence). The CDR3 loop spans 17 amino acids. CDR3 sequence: CASSTQLTSGRPDTQYF. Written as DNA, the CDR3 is TGTGCCAGTAGTACCCAACTGACTAGCGGGAGACCAGATACGCAGTATTTT.

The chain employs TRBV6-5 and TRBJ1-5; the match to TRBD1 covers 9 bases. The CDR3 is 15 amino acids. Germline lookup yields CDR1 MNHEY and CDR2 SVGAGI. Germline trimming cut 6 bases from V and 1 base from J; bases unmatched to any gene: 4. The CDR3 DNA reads TGTGCCAGCAGCGTGGGACAGGGAAGCAATCAGCCCCAGCATTTT. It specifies CASSVGQGSNQPQHF.

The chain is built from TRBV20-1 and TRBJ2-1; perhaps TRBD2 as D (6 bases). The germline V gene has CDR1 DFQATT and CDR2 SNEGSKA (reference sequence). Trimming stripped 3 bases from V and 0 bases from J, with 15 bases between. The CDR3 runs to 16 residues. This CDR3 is CSASVRMRGSYNEQFF. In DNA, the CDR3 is TGCAGTGCTAGTGTCCGGATGCGGGGCTCCTACAATGAGCAGTTCTTC.

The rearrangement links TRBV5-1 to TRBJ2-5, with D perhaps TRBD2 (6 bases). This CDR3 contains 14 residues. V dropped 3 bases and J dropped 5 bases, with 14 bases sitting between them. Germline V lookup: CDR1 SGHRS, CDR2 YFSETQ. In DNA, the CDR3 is TGCGCCAGCAGCTCCGCCGGGACTCATGAGACCCAGTACTTC. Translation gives CASSSAGTHETQYF.

This CDR3 reads CASSGTSGGPRNNEQFF. The DNA of the CDR3 is TGTGCCAGCAGCGGGACAAGCGGGGGGCCAAGGAACAATGAGCAGTTCTTC. V and J are TRBV2 and TRBJ2-1, with 9 bases fitting TRBD2. The germline CDR1 and CDR2 sequences are SNHLY and FYNNEI. V was pared by 6 bases and J by 5 bases, with 14 bases of the junction left unmatched. The CDR3 spans 17 residues.

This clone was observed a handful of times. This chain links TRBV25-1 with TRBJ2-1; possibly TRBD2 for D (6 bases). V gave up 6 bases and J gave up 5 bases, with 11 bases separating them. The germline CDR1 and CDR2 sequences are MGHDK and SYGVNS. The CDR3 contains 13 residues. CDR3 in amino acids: CASRRGGDNEQFF. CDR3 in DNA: TGTGCCAGCAGGCGAGGAGGGGACAATGAGCAGTTCTTC.

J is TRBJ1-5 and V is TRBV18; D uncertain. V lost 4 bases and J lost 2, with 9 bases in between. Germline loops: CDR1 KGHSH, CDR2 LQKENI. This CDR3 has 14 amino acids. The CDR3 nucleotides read TGTGCCAGCTCACGTCAGAAAGGCAATCAGCCCCAGCATTTT. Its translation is CASSRQKGNQPQHF.

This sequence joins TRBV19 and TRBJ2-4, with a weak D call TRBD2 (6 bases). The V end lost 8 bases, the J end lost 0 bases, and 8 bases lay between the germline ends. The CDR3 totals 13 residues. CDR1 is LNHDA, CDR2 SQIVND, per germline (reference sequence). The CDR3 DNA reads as TGTGCCAGTGGGGGGATAGCCAAAAACATTCAGTACTTC. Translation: CASGGIAKNIQYF.

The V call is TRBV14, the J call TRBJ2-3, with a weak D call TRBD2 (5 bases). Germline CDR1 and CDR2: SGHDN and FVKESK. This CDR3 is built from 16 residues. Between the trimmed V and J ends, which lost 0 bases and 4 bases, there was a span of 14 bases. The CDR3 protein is CASSQDRRFSADTQYF. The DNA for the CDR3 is TGTGCCAGCAGCCAAGATCGGAGATTTAGCGCAGATACGCAGTATTTT. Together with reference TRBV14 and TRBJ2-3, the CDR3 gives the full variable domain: EAGVTQFPSHSVIEKGQTVTLRCDPISGHDNLYWYRRVMGKEIKFLLHFVKESKQDESGMPNNRFLAERTGGTYSTLKVQPAELEDSGVYFCASSQDRRFSADTQYFGPGTRLTVL.